This T cell receptor beta chain was sequenced during a study of T cells in Graves' hyperthyroidism and ophthalmopathy. Study-wide context: Specimen type is peripheral blood, collected at initial diagnosis prior to any treatment.

Ophthalmopathy patients all had a Clinical Activity Score of at least 3, a NOSPECS grade of at least 4 and disease under 3 months old. Uncontrolled infection, other autoimmune disease, pregnancy and lactation each barred patients from inclusion. J was trimmed by 4 bases and V by 7 bases; bases with no gene match: 5. The CDR3 loop spans 14 amino acids. Germline loops: CDR1 MNHNS, CDR2 SASEGT. RNA transcripts yielded amplified TCR beta CDR3 regions. First-round RT-PCR of the TCR CDR3 relied on the HTBI primer set. TCRdb used MiXCR to reprocess the multiplex PCR reads, holding one entry per CDR3 protein. The table records approximately 690,000 distinct CDR3 sequences, about 20% of them present only once. A few counts support this clonotype.

This receptor was taken from a man aged 25 to 40 with Graves' ophthalmopathy. The chain joins TRBV6-1 to TRBJ1-5; 9 bases map to TRBD1. The material sequenced was blood. The CDR3 protein is CASTRQGGNQPQHF. The CDR3 nucleotides read TGTGCCAGCACCAGACAGGGGGGAAATCAGCCCCAGCATTTT.